A single sample gave rise to the 9 T cell receptor beta chains below, sequenced in a study of metastatic and nonmetastatic thyroid tumors. TCRdb reassembled clones from the PCR reads with MiXCR. The sample carries some 84,000 clones, 7.5% to 9% recorded once. Treatment of any kind had been given to no patient before thyroid surgery. Source material: blood. The receptor source for this set is a female donor with papillary thyroid cancer or a benign thyroid nodule (not recorded which). Some clones in this sample may be carry-over from other donors' samples.

This clone came up many times. The CDR3 loop reads CASSVLTGTNTEAFF. DNA of the CDR3: TGCGCCAGCAGCGTACTGACCGGTACGAACACTGAAGCTTTCTTT. V usage is TRBV5-1 and J usage is TRBJ1-1; D is unresolved. V gave up 4 bases and J gave up 1 base, with 14 bases separating them. The CDR3 extends over 15 amino acids. CDR1 and CDR2 from the germline V gene are SGHRS and YFSETQ.

This clone was counted many times. V is TRBV12-3 or TRBV12-4 and J is TRBJ2-6; 7 bases agree with TRBD2. V shed 5 bases and J 0 bases; nucleotides not matched to a gene: 7. The CDR3 runs 17 residues. The CDR3 here is CASSPRGTTSGANVLTF. The CDR3 DNA reads TGTGCCAGCAGTCCCCGAGGGACTACCTCTGGGGCCAACGTCCTGACTTTC.

This clone has ten or more counts. The J gene is TRBJ2-5, the V gene TRBV4-2; 12 bases are shared with TRBD2. Per germline, CDR1 LGHNA and CDR2 YNFKEQ. Unmatched junction bases numbered 2, after V lost 2 bases and J lost 1 base. The CDR3 spans 16 residues. This chain's CDR3 is CASSQQTSGGQETQYF. The CDR3 DNA reads TGTGCCAGCAGCCAACAGACTAGCGGGGGCCAAGAGACCCAGTACTTC.

The table lists this clone with a few counts. The chain joins TRBV27 to TRBJ2-3; a weak D match, TRBD2 (5 bases). This CDR3 comprises 16 residues. Germline V lookup: CDR1 MNHEY, CDR2 SMNVEV (reference sequence). The ends were cut back, 10 bases at V and 2 bases at J, with 22 bases in the middle. For the CDR3, the DNA is TGTGCCACCCAGTTAGGCGGCGGGCTAATCACAGATACGCAGTATTTT. This codes for CATQLGGGLITDTQYF.

This clone was recorded a few times. The rearrangement links TRBV18 to TRBJ2-5; 8 bases are shared with TRBD2. From germline, CDR1 is KGHSH and CDR2 LQKENI. V was clipped by 3 bases and J by 3 bases; unmatched bases: 6. CDR3 length: 15 amino acids. CDR3 region: CASSPGRGGKETQYF. CDR3 DNA sequence: TGTGCCAGCTCACCGGGACGGGGGGGCAAAGAGACCCAGTACTTC.

This clone has ten or more counts. This chain joins TRBV28 and TRBJ1-2; 10 nucleotides align to TRBD1. The CDR3 is 16 residues long. Germline V CDR1 and CDR2: MDHEN, SYDVKM. V was clipped by 8 bases and J by 8 bases; unmatched bases: 17. CDR3 sequence: CASFTGTGAYRVGYTF. CDR3 DNA: TGTGCCAGCTTTACCGGGACAGGGGCCTACAGAGTGGGCTACACCTTC.

This clone was observed a handful of times. The chain has TRBV30 and TRBJ1-2; D ambiguous. In germline, CDR1 is GTSNPN, CDR2 SVGIG (reference sequence). The V gene lost 0 bases and the J gene lost 4 bases, with 9 bases spanning the gap. This CDR3 comprises 13 residues. CDR3 region: CAWSVVRSYGYTF. CDR3 bases: TGTGCCTGGAGTGTTGTCCGTAGCTATGGCTACACCTTC.

The sample holds many counts of this clone. The rearrangement uses TRBV20-1 and TRBJ2-3, with D unresolved. This CDR3 is 14 amino acids long. Germline V CDR1 and CDR2: DFQATT, SNEGSKA (reference sequence). Trimming stripped 0 bases from V and 1 base from J, with 8 bases between. The CDR3 loop is CSARDFGGTDTQYF. The CDR3, as DNA: TGCAGTGCTAGAGATTTTGGGGGCACAGATACGCAGTATTTT.

In its sample, this clone was seen a few times. The chain couples TRBV20-1 to TRBJ2-2; D gene ambiguous. CDR3 length: 13 residues. The germline CDR1 and CDR2 sequences are DFQATT and SNEGSKA (reference sequence). Deletions cut 1 base from V and 8 bases from J, with 11 bases between. CDR3 in DNA: TGCAGTGCTAGAGGACTCACTGGGGGGGAGCTGTTTTTT. Translating gives CSARGLTGGELFF.